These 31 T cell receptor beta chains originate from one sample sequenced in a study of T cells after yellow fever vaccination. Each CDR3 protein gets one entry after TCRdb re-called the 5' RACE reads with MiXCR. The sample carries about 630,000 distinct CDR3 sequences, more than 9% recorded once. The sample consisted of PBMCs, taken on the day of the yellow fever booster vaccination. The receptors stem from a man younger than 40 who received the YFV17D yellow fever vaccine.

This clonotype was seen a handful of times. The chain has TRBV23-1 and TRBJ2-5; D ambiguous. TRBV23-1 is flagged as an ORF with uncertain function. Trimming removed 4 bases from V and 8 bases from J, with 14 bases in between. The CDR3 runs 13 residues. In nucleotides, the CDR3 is TGCGCCAGCAGTCGGCCCTCCCGTGATACCCAGTACTTC. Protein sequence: CASSRPSRDTQYF.

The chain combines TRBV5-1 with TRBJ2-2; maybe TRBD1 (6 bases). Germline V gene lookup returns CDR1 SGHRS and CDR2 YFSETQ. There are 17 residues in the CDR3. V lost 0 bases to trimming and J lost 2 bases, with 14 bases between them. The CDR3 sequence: CASSLELDSKNTGELFF. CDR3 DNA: TGCGCCAGCAGCTTGGAGTTGGACAGTAAAAACACCGGGGAGCTGTTTTTT.

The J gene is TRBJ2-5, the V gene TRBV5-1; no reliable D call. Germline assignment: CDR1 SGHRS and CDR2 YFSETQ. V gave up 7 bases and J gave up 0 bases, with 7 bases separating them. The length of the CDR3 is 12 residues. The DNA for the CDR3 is TGCGCCAGCGTGGTGTACCAAGAGACCCAGTACTTC. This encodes CASVVYQETQYF.

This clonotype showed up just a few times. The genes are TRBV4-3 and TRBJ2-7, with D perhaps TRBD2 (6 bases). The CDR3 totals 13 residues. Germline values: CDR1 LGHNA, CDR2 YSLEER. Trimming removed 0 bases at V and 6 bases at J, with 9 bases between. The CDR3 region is CASSQDSGLEQYF. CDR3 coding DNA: TGCGCCAGCAGCCAAGATAGCGGTCTCGAGCAGTACTTC.

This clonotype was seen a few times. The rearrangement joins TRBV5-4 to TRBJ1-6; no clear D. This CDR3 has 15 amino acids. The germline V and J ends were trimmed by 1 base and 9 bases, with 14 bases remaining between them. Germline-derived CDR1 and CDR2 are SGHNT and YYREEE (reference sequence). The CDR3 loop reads CASSLQPLMGSPLHF. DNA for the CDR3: TGTGCCAGCAGCTTGCAGCCTTTAATGGGTTCACCCCTCCACTTT.

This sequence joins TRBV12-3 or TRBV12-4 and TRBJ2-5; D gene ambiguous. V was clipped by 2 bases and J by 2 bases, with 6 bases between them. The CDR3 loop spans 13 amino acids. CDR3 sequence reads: CASSLKPQETQYF. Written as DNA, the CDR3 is TGTGCCAGCAGTTTAAAACCACAAGAGACCCAGTACTTC.

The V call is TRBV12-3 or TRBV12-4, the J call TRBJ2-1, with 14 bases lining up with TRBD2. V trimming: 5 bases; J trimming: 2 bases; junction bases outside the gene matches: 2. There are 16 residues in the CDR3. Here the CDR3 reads CASSGTSGRPYNEQFF. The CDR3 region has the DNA TGTGCCAGCAGTGGGACTAGCGGGAGACCCTACAATGAGCAGTTCTTC.

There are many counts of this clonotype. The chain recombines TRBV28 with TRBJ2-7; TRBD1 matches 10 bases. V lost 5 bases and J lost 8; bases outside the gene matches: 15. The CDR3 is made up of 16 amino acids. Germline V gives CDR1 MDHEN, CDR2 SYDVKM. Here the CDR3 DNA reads TGTGCCAGCAGTCCCCCTTCGGGACAGGGGAACTTTAAGCAGTACTTC. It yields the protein CASSPPSGQGNFKQYF.

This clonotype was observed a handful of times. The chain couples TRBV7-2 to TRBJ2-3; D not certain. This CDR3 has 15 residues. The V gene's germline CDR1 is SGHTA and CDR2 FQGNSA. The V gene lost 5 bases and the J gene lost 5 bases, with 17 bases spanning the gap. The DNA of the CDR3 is TGTGCCAGCAGCCCAATTATGTCAGCTGGAGATACGCAGTATTTT. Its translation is CASSPIMSAGDTQYF.

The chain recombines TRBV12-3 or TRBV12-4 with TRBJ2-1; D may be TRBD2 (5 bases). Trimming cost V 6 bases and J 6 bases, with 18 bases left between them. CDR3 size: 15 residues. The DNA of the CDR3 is TGTGCCAGCAGGAGATCGGACTCAACTATCAATGAGCAGTTCTTC. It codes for CASRRSDSTINEQFF.

The CDR3 nucleotides are TGTGCCAGCAGCTTGTCCCCTCAGGGACCCAACTATGGCTACACCTTC. Its translation: CASSLSPQGPNYGYTF. The chain combines TRBV7-2 with TRBJ1-2, with TRBD1 as a possible D gene (5 bases). V gave up 3 bases and J gave up 2 bases, with 16 bases separating them. The CDR3 length is 16 residues. Germline V gives CDR1 SGHTA, CDR2 FQGNSA.

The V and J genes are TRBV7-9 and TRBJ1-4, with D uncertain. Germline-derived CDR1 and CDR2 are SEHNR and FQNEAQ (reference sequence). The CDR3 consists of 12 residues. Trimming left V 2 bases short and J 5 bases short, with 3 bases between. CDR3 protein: CASSLRNEKLFF. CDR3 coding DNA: TGTGCCAGCAGCTTAAGGAATGAAAAACTGTTTTTT.

In DNA, the CDR3 is TGCGCCAGCAGCCAAGCACTAGCGGGAGCTCTGGGCGAGCAGTACTTC. Its translation is CASSQALAGALGEQYF. V gene TRBV4-3 combines with J gene TRBJ2-7; 11 positions agree with TRBD2. From germline, CDR1 is LGHNA and CDR2 YSLEER. With 1 base clipped from V and 6 bases from J, the junction kept 8 bases outside the gene matches. The CDR3 length is 16 residues.

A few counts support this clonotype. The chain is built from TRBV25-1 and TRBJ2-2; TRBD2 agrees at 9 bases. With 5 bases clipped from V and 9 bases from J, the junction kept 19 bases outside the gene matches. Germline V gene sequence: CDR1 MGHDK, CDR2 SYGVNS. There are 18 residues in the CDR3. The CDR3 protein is CASSPPASGTSWGRELFF. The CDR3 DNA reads TGTGCCAGCAGTCCCCCGGCTAGCGGGACCAGTTGGGGCAGGGAGCTGTTTTTT.

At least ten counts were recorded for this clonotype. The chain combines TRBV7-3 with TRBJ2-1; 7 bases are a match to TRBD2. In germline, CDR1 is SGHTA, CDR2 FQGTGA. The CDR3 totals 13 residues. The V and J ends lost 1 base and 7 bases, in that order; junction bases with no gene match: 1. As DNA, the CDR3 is TGTGCCAGCAGCTTAATGGGACTAAATGAGCAGTTCTTC. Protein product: CASSLMGLNEQFF.

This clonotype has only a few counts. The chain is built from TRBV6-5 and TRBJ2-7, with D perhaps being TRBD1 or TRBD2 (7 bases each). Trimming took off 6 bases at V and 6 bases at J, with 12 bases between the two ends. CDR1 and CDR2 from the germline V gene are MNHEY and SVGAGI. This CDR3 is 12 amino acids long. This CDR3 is CASRGGTVEQYF. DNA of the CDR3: TGTGCCAGCAGGGGAGGGACAGTCGAGCAGTACTTC.

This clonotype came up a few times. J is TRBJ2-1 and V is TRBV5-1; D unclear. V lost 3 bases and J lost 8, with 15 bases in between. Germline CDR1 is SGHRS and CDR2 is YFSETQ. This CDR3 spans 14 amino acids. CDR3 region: CASSSGSQKYEQFF. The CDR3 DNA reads TGCGCCAGCAGCTCCGGATCCCAGAAATATGAGCAGTTCTTC.

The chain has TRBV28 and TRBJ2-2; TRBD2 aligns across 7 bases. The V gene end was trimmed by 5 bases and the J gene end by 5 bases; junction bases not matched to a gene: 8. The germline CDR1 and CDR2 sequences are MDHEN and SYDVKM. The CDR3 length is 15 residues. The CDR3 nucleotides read TGTGCCAGCAGTGGAGCGGGACCCGCGACCGGGGAGCTGTTTTTT. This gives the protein CASSGAGPATGELFF.

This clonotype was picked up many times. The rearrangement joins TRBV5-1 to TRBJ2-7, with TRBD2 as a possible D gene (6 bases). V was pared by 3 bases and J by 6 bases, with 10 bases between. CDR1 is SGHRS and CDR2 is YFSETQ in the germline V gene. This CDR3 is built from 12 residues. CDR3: CASSSTSSEQYF. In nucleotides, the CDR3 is TGCGCCAGCAGCTCGACTAGTTCCGAGCAGTACTTC.

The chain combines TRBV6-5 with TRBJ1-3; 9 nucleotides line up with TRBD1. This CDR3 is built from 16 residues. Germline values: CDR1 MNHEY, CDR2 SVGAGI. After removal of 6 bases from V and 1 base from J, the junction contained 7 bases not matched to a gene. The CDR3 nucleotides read TGTGCCAGCAGCTATCGACAGGGGGAGTCTGGAAACACCATATATTTT. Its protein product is CASSYRQGESGNTIYF.

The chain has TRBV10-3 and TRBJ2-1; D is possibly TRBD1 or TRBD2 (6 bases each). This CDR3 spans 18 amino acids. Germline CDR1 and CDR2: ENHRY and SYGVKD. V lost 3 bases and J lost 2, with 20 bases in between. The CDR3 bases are TGTGCCATCAGTGATGTCGCGGGACACCGGGGCACCTACAATGAGCAGTTCTTC. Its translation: CAISDVAGHRGTYNEQFF.

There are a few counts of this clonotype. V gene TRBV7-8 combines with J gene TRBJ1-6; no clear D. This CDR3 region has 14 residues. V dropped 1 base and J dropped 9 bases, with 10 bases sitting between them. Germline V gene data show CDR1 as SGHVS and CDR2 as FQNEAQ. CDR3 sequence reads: CASSLVQPGSPLHF. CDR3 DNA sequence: TGTGCCAGCAGCTTAGTCCAGCCGGGTTCACCCCTCCACTTT.

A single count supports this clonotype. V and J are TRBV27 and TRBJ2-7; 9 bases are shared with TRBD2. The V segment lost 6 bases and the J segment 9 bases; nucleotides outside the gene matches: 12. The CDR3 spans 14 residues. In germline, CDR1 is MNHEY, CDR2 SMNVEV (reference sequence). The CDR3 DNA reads TGTGCCAGCAGCCTTAGCGGGAGCGTGTTTGGGCAGTACTTC. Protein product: CASSLSGSVFGQYF.

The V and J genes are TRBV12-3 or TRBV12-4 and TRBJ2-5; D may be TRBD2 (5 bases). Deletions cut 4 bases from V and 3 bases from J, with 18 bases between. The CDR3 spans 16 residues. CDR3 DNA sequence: TGTGCCAGCAGTTCCCCCCCCCACGGGGTGAAAGAGACCCAGTACTTC. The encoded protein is CASSSPPHGVKETQYF.

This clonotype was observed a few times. CDR3 bases: TGTGCCAGCAGCTTAGATGGACAGGGTGGCGAGCAGTACTTC. Translation gives CASSLDGQGGEQYF. The gene calls are TRBV7-2 and TRBJ2-7; 8 bases align to TRBD1. Germline CDR1 is SGHTA and CDR2 is FQGNSA. This CDR3 has 14 amino acids. The trim removed 1 base at V and 6 bases at J, leaving 5 bases unmatched.

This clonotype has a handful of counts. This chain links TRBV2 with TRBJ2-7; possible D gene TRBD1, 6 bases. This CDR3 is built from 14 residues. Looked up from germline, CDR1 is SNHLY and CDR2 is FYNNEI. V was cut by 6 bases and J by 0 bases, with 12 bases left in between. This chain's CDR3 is CASREQGSSYEQYF. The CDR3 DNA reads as TGTGCCAGCAGGGAACAGGGAAGCTCCTACGAGCAGTACTTC.

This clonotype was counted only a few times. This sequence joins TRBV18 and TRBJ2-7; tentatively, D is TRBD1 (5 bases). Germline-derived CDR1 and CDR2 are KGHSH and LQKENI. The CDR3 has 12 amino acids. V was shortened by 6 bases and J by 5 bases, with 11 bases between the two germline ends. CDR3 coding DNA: TGTGCCAGCTCTCGTCAGGGTAACGAGCAGTACTTC. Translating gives CASSRQGNEQYF.

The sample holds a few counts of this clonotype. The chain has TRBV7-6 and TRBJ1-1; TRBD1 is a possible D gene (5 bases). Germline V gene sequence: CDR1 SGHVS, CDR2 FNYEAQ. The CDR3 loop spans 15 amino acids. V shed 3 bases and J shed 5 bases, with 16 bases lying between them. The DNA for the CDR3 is TGTGCCAGCAGCTTCAGCCGCGAGGGGAAAACTGAAGCTTTCTTT. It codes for CASSFSREGKTEAFF.

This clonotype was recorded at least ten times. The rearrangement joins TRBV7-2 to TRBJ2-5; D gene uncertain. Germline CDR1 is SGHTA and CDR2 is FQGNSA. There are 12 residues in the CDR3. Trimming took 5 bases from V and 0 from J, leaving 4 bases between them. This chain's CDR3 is CASSKYQETQYF. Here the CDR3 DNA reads TGTGCCAGCAGCAAGTACCAAGAGACCCAGTACTTC.

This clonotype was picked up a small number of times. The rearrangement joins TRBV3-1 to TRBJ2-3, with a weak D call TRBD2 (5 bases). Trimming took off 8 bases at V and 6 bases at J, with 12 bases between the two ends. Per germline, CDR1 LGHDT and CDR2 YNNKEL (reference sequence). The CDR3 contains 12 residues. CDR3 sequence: CASGSWSDTQYF. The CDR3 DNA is TGTGCCAGCGGGAGCTGGTCTGATACGCAGTATTTT.

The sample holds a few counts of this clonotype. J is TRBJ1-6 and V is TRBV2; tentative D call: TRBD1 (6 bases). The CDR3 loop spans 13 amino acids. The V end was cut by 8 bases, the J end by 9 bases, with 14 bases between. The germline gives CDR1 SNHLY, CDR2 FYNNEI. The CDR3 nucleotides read TGTGCCAGCCAGCGACAGGCGGCTTCACCCCTCCACTTT. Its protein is CASQRQAASPLHF. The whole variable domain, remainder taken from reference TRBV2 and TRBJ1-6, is EPEVTQTPSHQVTQMGQEVILRCVPISNHLYFYWYRQILGQKVEFLVSFYNNEISEKSEIFDDQFSVERPDGSNFTLKIRSTKLEDSAMYFCASQRQAASPLHFGNGTRLTVT.